One and the same sample provided the 17 T cell receptor beta chains below, sequenced in a study of T cells in narcolepsy. The repertoire was sequenced with immunoSEQ multiplex PCR; TCRdb's copy has only in-frame clones and lacks some. The table shows tens of thousands of clones, with about 91% occurring only once. The sample taken for sequencing was CD45RA- memory CD4+ T cells from PBMCs. The receptors shown here come from a human donor with narcolepsy.

V and J are TRBV7-2 and TRBJ2-2, with D tentatively TRBD1 (5 bases). Germline CDR1 reads SGHTA; CDR2 reads FQGNSA. This CDR3 contains 15 residues. Trimming cost V 1 base and J 3 bases, with 9 bases left between them. CDR3 DNA sequence: TGTGCCAGCAGCTTAGAAGGGGTTGACACCGGGGAGCTGTTTTTT. It specifies CASSLEGVDTGELFF.

The chain combines TRBV2 with TRBJ2-1; 14 nucleotides line up with TRBD2. The CDR3 sequence is 15 residues long. V shed 4 bases and J 8 bases; nucleotides not matched to a gene: 4. The germline V gene has CDR1 SNHLY and CDR2 FYNNEI. The CDR3 DNA reads TGTGCCAGCAGTGGAGGACTAGCGGGAGGAGATGAGCAGTTCTTC. Its protein is CASSGGLAGGDEQFF.

This clone was found a few times. The chain has TRBV10-3 and TRBJ2-7; 7 bases agree with TRBD2. In germline, CDR1 is ENHRY, CDR2 SYGVKD. The CDR3 covers 15 residues. With V trimmed by 3 bases and J by 3 bases, 8 bases remained unmatched. In nucleotides, the CDR3 is TGTGCCATCAGTGACCGCAGGCTAGCGGTCTACGAGCAGTACTTC. Translation: CAISDRRLAVYEQYF.

Here the CDR3 reads CASRITQGVEAFF. The CDR3 coding sequence is TGTGCCAGTAGAATCACCCAGGGGGTTGAAGCTTTCTTT. The chain is built from TRBV19 and TRBJ1-1; 7 positions agree with TRBD1. This CDR3 has 13 amino acids. With 6 bases clipped from V and 7 bases from J, the junction kept 8 bases outside the gene matches. CDR1 is LNHDA, CDR2 SQIVND, per germline (reference sequence).

The gene calls are TRBV19 and TRBJ2-7; a weak D match, TRBD2 (6 bases). This CDR3 comprises 17 residues. The V end was cut by 0 bases, the J end by 4 bases, with 19 bases between. Looked up from germline, CDR1 is LNHDA and CDR2 is SQIVND (reference sequence). The CDR3 DNA sequence: TGTGCCAGTAGTATAGAAAAGGGCGGGACCACCTCTTACGAGCAGTACTTC. This sequence encodes CASSIEKGGTTSYEQYF. Complete variable domain (other parts from reference TRBV19 and TRBJ2-7): DGGITQSPKYLFRKEGQNVTLSCEQNLNHDAMYWYRQDPGQGLRLIYYSQIVNDFQKGDIAEGYSVSREKKESFPLTVTSAQKNPTAFYLCASSIEKGGTTSYEQYFGPGTRLTVT.

This sequence joins TRBV7-3 and TRBJ2-7, with D perhaps TRBD2 (6 bases). Germline V gives CDR1 SGHTA, CDR2 FQGTGA. The V end lost 5 bases, the J end lost 5 bases, and 16 bases lay between the germline ends. CDR3 size: 14 residues. The CDR3 protein is CASSPAGTLDEQYF. The CDR3 DNA reads TGTGCCAGCAGCCCAGCCGGGACTTTAGACGAGCAGTACTTC.

This chain's CDR3 is CASSYSGRAKDTQYF. CDR3 DNA sequence: TGTGCCAGCAGCTACAGCGGGAGGGCAAAAGATACGCAGTATTTT. The chain carries TRBV7-3 and TRBJ2-3; 10 bases match TRBD2. J lost 5 bases, V lost 4 bases, and 6 bases had no gene match. The CDR3 runs 15 residues. In germline, CDR1 is SGHTA, CDR2 FQGTGA.

Only one count was recorded for this clone. In DNA, the CDR3 is TGTGCCAGCCGCCCGAATAGCAACTATGGCTACACCTTC. Its translation: CASRPNSNYGYTF. The rearrangement joins TRBV11-2 to TRBJ1-2; D unclear. There are 13 residues in the CDR3. Germline V gives CDR1 SGHAT, CDR2 FQNNGV. Trimming took off 8 bases at V and 2 bases at J, with 12 bases between the two ends.

J is TRBJ2-6 and V is TRBV2; D uncertain. The germline gives CDR1 SNHLY, CDR2 FYNNEI. This CDR3 is 16 amino acids long. Trimming left V 8 bases short and J 2 bases short, with 16 bases between. The CDR3 region is CASAPRRRAGANVLTF. The CDR3 DNA sequence: TGTGCCAGCGCTCCACGTAGGCGCGCTGGGGCCAACGTCCTGACTTTC.

The chain links TRBV18 to TRBJ1-4; D is unclear. Between the trimmed V and J ends, which lost 7 bases and 10 bases, there was a span of 13 bases. Germline V gene lookup returns CDR1 KGHSH and CDR2 LQKENI. This CDR3 contains 12 residues. The CDR3 spells CASLQEPGKLFF. In nucleotides, the CDR3 is TGTGCCAGCTTACAAGAACCAGGAAAACTGTTTTTT.

The gene calls are TRBV25-1 and TRBJ1-1, with D possibly TRBD1 on 6 matching bases. V was shortened by 1 base and J by 7 bases, with 25 bases between the two germline ends. This CDR3 is 18 amino acids long. The germline V gene has CDR1 MGHDK and CDR2 SYGVNS. CDR3 DNA sequence: TGTGCCAGCAGTGAATCACTCGTAGGGGGTCCTAATTATGATGAAGCTTTCTTT. Translating it yields CASSESLVGGPNYDEAFF.

The rearrangement links TRBV21-1 to TRBJ2-1. TRBV21-1 counts as a pseudogene. The CDR3 length is 19 residues. CDR3 in DNA: TGTGCCAGCAGCAAAGCCCGCTTAGACGGTCCAAGGTCCTACAATGAGCAGTTCTTC. This sequence encodes CASSKARLDGPRSYNEQFF.

V is TRBV5-6 and J is TRBJ2-7, with 7 bases aligning to TRBD1. CDR3 size: 14 residues. Germline loops: CDR1 SGHDT, CDR2 YYEEEE. The junction had 9 bases not matched to a gene; V was cut back by 4 bases and J by 5 bases. In DNA, the CDR3 is TGTGCCAGCAGCCCGACAGGGTCGTCCCACGAGCAGTACTTC. As protein: CASSPTGSSHEQYF.

This chain connects TRBV19 to TRBJ1-1; D is uncertain. CDR1 and CDR2 from the germline V gene are LNHDA and SQIVND (reference sequence). The CDR3 sequence is 13 residues long. The V end was cut by 8 bases, the J end by 2 bases, with 12 bases between. The CDR3 is CASGEGYNTEAFF. Here the CDR3 DNA reads TGTGCCAGTGGCGAGGGATATAACACTGAAGCTTTCTTT.

CDR3 region: CASSSKREGGELFF. The CDR3 DNA reads as TGTGCCAGCAGTTCCAAGCGGGAGGGAGGGGAGCTGTTTTTT. J is TRBJ2-2 and V is TRBV7-2; 10 bases are a match to TRBD2. CDR1 and CDR2 (germline): SGHTA, FQGNSA. Losses at the gene ends were 6 bases for V and 8 bases for J; bases not matched to a gene: 6. This CDR3 is 14 amino acids long.

The genes are TRBV30 and TRBJ2-3; 7 bases are a match to TRBD2. V shed 0 bases and J 3 bases; nucleotides not matched to a gene: 9. Germline V gives CDR1 GTSNPN, CDR2 SVGIG (reference sequence). The CDR3 consists of 16 residues. The CDR3 here is CAWSVGAGMGTDTQYF. The CDR3, as DNA: TGTGCCTGGAGTGTTGGAGCGGGAATGGGAACAGATACGCAGTATTTT.

The chain joins TRBV11-3 to TRBJ2-7; perhaps D is TRBD1 or TRBD2 (5 bases each). CDR1 SGHNT and CDR2 YENEEA come from the germline V gene. The CDR3 contains 13 residues. Between the trimmed V and J ends, which lost 4 bases and 2 bases, there was a span of 9 bases. The CDR3 coding sequence is TGTGCCAGCAGCTCGGGACGGGCCTACGAGCAGTACTTC. This encodes CASSSGRAYEQYF.